These 29 T cell receptor beta chains were all obtained from the same sample, sequenced in a study of cytomegalovirus exposure and HLA in healthy donors. Clones were sequenced by immunoSEQ multiplex PCR, and TCRdb holds only the in-frame ones, with some missing. The sample has roughly 300,000 clones, 87% seen once. Sequencing used PBMCs. These receptor sequences come from a young woman in good health and CMV-seropositive.

The J gene is TRBJ2-3, the V gene TRBV7-6; 9 bases align to TRBD2. V was clipped by 5 bases and J by 1 base; unmatched bases: 4. Germline V CDR1 and CDR2: SGHVS, FNYEAQ. The CDR3 is made up of 15 amino acids. The CDR3 sequence: CASSQAGGGTDTQYF. As DNA, the CDR3 is TGTGCCAGCAGCCAGGCGGGGGGGGGCACAGATACGCAGTATTTT.

This sequence joins TRBV9 and TRBJ1-1, with 8 bases aligning to TRBD1. There are 13 residues in the CDR3. Germline CDR1 is SGDLS and CDR2 is YYNGEE. V shed 3 bases, J shed 12 bases, and the junction held 10 bases outside the gene matches. CDR3 in amino acids: CASSGSTAGGSFF. In DNA form, the CDR3 reads TGTGCCAGCAGCGGATCAACTGCAGGGGGCTCTTTCTTT.

This chain connects TRBV2 to TRBJ1-1, with a tentative D call TRBD1 (5 bases). The CDR3 is 13 residues long. Deletions cut 3 bases from V and 4 bases from J, with 9 bases between. Germline V CDR1 and CDR2: SNHLY, FYNNEI. CDR3 protein: CASSEQGRTEAFF. For the CDR3, the DNA is TGTGCCAGCAGTGAGCAGGGTCGCACTGAAGCTTTCTTT. The complete variable domain, with remaining parts taken from reference TRBV2 and TRBJ1-1, reads EPEVTQTPSHQVTQMGQEVILRCVPISNHLYFYWYRQILGQKVEFLVSFYNNEISEKSEIFDDQFSVERPDGSNFTLKIRSTKLEDSAMYFCASSEQGRTEAFFGQGTRLTVV.

CDR3 residues: CASSLNLGGPRNEQFF. CDR3 bases: TGCGCCAGCAGCTTGAACTTGGGGGGGCCACGCAATGAGCAGTTCTTC. This chain joins TRBV5-1 and TRBJ2-1; D may be TRBD2 (7 bases). Trimming cost V 1 base and J 6 bases, with 17 bases left between them. The CDR3 is 16 residues long. The germline V gene encodes CDR1 SGHRS and CDR2 YFSETQ.

This chain uses TRBV9 with TRBJ1-3; D is unclear. This CDR3 has 15 amino acids. V lost 4 bases and J lost 3, with 14 bases in between. The V gene's germline CDR1 is SGDLS and CDR2 YYNGEE. The CDR3 region has the DNA TGTGCCAGCAGCCCCTCGTTATTCCGTGGAAACACCATATATTTT. This encodes CASSPSLFRGNTIYF.

This chain connects TRBV7-2 to TRBJ2-7, with D perhaps matching TRBD1 (6 bases). V was trimmed by 5 bases and J by 4 bases, leaving 15 bases between them. Germline V CDR1 and CDR2: SGHTA, FQGNSA. The length of the CDR3 is 14 residues. The DNA for the CDR3 is TGTGCCAGCAGCACCTACCCGGGACAATACGAGCAGTACTTC. It encodes CASSTYPGQYEQYF.

The chain carries TRBV9 and TRBJ2-7; D might be TRBD1 (5 bases). V lost 0 bases, J lost 5 bases, and 9 bases lay in between. Per germline, CDR1 SGDLS and CDR2 YYNGEE. CDR3 length: 13 amino acids. CDR3 amino acids: CASSVAARDEQYF. As DNA, the CDR3 is TGTGCCAGCAGCGTAGCGGCCAGGGACGAGCAGTACTTC.

J is TRBJ1-2 and V is TRBV29-1, with unresolved D. V was shortened by 1 base and J by 4 bases, with 7 bases between the two germline ends. The CDR3 runs 12 residues. Germline V gene sequence: CDR1 SQVTM, CDR2 ANQGSEA. The CDR3 spells CSVEGQAYGYTF. CDR3 bases: TGCAGCGTTGAAGGCCAGGCCTATGGCTACACCTTC.

V usage is TRBV30 and J usage is TRBJ1-6; TRBD1 matches 9 bases. CDR3 length: 16 residues. Germline CDR1 reads GTSNPN; CDR2 reads SVGIG (reference sequence). V gave up 2 bases and J gave up 8 bases; unmatched junction bases: 10. Written as DNA, the CDR3 is TGTGCCTGGAGTTTCCCTTGGGACAGGGCTCATTCACCCCTCCACTTT. As protein: CAWSFPWDRAHSPLHF. The variable domain in full, completed from reference TRBV30 and TRBJ1-6, reads SQTIHQWPATLVQPVGSPLSLECTVEGTSNPNLYWYRQAAGRGLQLLFYSVGIGQISSEVPQNLSASRPQDRQFILSSKKLLLSDSGFYLCAWSFPWDRAHSPLHFGNGTRLTVT.

This chain joins TRBV2 and TRBJ2-7; unclear D gene. V lost 4 bases and J 0 bases, leaving 7 bases between the germline ends. This CDR3 has 13 residues. The germline CDR1 and CDR2 sequences are SNHLY and FYNNEI. In nucleotides, the CDR3 is TGTGCCAGCAGTGTTAACTTCTCCTACGAGCAGTACTTC. Its translation: CASSVNFSYEQYF.

The chain is built from TRBV5-1 and TRBJ2-7, with TRBD2 matching over 7 bases. This CDR3 has 13 residues. The germline V gene has CDR1 SGHRS and CDR2 YFSETQ. Unmatched junction bases numbered 3, after V lost 1 base and J lost 5 bases. In DNA form, the CDR3 reads TGCGCCAGCAGCTTGACTAGCGTCGACGAGCAGTACTTC. As protein: CASSLTSVDEQYF.

J is TRBJ1-2 and V is TRBV6-5, with D tentatively TRBD1 (6 bases). Germline V lookup: CDR1 MNHEY, CDR2 SVGAGI. CDR3 length: 14 amino acids. V was clipped by 6 bases and J by 1 base, with 12 bases between them. The CDR3 DNA reads as TGTGCCAGCAGGGGGGCAGCTGTTAACTATGGCTACACCTTC. It yields the protein CASRGAAVNYGYTF.

The chain uses TRBV4-1 and TRBJ2-7; possibly TRBD1 for D (5 bases). The V and J ends lost 3 bases and 4 bases respectively, with 7 bases between them. The germline V gene has CDR1 MGHRA and CDR2 YSYEKL. The CDR3 consists of 12 residues. The CDR3 here is CASSHPGYEQYF. The CDR3 DNA sequence: TGCGCCAGCAGCCATCCAGGGTACGAGCAGTACTTC.

V gene TRBV2 combines with J gene TRBJ2-5; 7 bases line up with TRBD1. Per germline, CDR1 SNHLY and CDR2 FYNNEI. CDR3 size: 15 residues. V was clipped by 5 bases and J by 5 bases; unmatched bases: 11. Written as DNA, the CDR3 is TGTGCCAGCAGTTGGGGACAGAGCTATAGGGAGACCCAGTACTTC. It specifies CASSWGQSYRETQYF. Based on the CDR3 plus reference TRBV2 and TRBJ2-5, the full variable domain is EPEVTQTPSHQVTQMGQEVILRCVPISNHLYFYWYRQILGQKVEFLVSFYNNEISEKSEIFDDQFSVERPDGSNFTLKIRSTKLEDSAMYFCASSWGQSYRETQYFGPGTRLLVL.

The chain is built from TRBV7-8 and TRBJ2-3; no definite D call. This CDR3 contains 15 residues. V was trimmed by 1 base and J by 4 bases, leaving 12 bases between them. Germline-derived CDR1 and CDR2 are SGHVS and FQNEAQ. The CDR3 loop reads CASSLDPRTSDTQYF. The CDR3 nucleotides are TGTGCCAGCAGCTTAGATCCCCGGACGTCAGATACGCAGTATTTT.

This sequence joins TRBV7-7 and TRBJ2-1, with 14 nucleotides matching TRBD2. This CDR3 contains 17 residues. The ends lost 3 bases at V and 7 bases at J; junction bases unmatched: 8. Germline values: CDR1 SSHAT, CDR2 FNYEAQ (reference sequence). The CDR3: CASSLDTGTSGGNEQFF. The CDR3 DNA is TGTGCCAGCAGCTTGGACACCGGGACTAGCGGGGGTAATGAGCAGTTCTTC. Looking up the rest from reference TRBV7-7 and TRBJ2-1 gives the full variable domain: GAGVSQSPRYKVTKRGQDVTLRCDPISSHATLYWYQQALGQGPEFLTYFNYEAQPDKSGLPSDRFSAERPEGSISTLTIQRTEQRDSAMYRCASSLDTGTSGGNEQFFGPGTRLTVL.

This clone was counted once. J is TRBJ2-7 and V is TRBV5-4; D possibly corresponds to TRBD2 (5 bases). This CDR3 contains 14 residues. The V and J ends lost 0 bases and 6 bases respectively, with 13 bases between them. CDR1 is SGHNT, CDR2 YYREEE, per germline (reference sequence). The CDR3 sequence: CASSLASRSGEQYF. The CDR3 DNA is TGTGCCAGCAGCTTGGCTAGCCGATCGGGCGAGCAGTACTTC.

J is TRBJ2-7 and V is TRBV29-1; 7 bases align to TRBD1. The CDR3 spans 13 residues. Germline CDR1 reads SQVTM; CDR2 reads ANQGSEA. V lost 6 bases, J lost 0 bases, and 5 bases stayed unmatched. In nucleotides, the CDR3 is TGCAGCGTCCGAGACAGGGACTCCTACGAGCAGTACTTC. Protein product: CSVRDRDSYEQYF.

The chain uses TRBV30 and TRBJ2-6; D may be TRBD2 (5 bases). Trimming removed 8 bases at V and 0 bases at J, with 14 bases between. Germline CDR1 reads GTSNPN; CDR2 reads SVGIG (reference sequence). The CDR3 has 15 residues. In DNA, the CDR3 is TGTGCCCAAAGGGAGCAGATCTCTGGGGCCAACGTCCTGACTTTC. This codes for CAQREQISGANVLTF.

The chain joins TRBV18 to TRBJ2-1; 10 nucleotides line up with TRBD1. Losses at the gene ends were 0 bases for V and 4 bases for J; bases not matched to a gene: 3. Germline CDR1 is KGHSH and CDR2 is LQKENI. The CDR3 runs 16 residues. The CDR3 DNA is TGTGCCAGCTCACCACCGACAGGGGGCGAGTACAATGAGCAGTTCTTC. It specifies CASSPPTGGEYNEQFF.

The CDR3 sequence: CASSPEPGRALNEQFF. CDR3 DNA: TGTGCCAGCAGCCCAGAGCCCGGGAGGGCTCTAAATGAGCAGTTCTTC. The gene calls are TRBV7-6 and TRBJ2-1; TRBD2 agrees at 8 bases. Germline V gene sequence: CDR1 SGHVS, CDR2 FNYEAQ. J gave up 7 bases and V 5 bases, and 13 bases lay outside the gene matches. This CDR3 is built from 16 residues.

The gene calls are TRBV9 and TRBJ2-1; 7 bases line up with TRBD1. The CDR3 is 12 residues long. Germline-derived CDR1 and CDR2 are SGDLS and YYNGEE. J was trimmed by 10 bases and V by 6 bases; bases with no gene match: 7. The CDR3 sequence: CASNPEDREQFF. In DNA form, the CDR3 reads TGTGCCAGCAACCCCGAGGACAGGGAGCAGTTCTTC. The full variable domain, completed using reference TRBV9 and TRBJ2-1, is DSGVTQTPKHLITATGQRVTLRCSPRSGDLSVYWYQQSLDQGLQFLIQYYNGEERAKGNILERFSAQQFPDLHSELNLSSLELGDSALYFCASNPEDREQFFGPGTRLTVL.

The chain joins TRBV7-3 to TRBJ2-7; 10 bases fit TRBD1. This CDR3 is 14 amino acids long. Trimming removed 0 bases from V and 5 bases from J; junction bases left unmatched: 1. From germline, CDR1 is SGHTA and CDR2 FQGTGA. The DNA for the CDR3 is TGTGCCAGCAGCTTAACGGGGACAGGGGACGAGCAGTACTTC. It codes for CASSLTGTGDEQYF.

This chain joins TRBV28 and TRBJ1-2; 10 nucleotides agree with TRBD1. This CDR3 contains 19 residues. Germline V gives CDR1 MDHEN, CDR2 SYDVKM. V was clipped by 0 bases and J by 2 bases; unmatched bases: 12. CDR3 nucleotides: TGTGCCAGCAGTTTATGGATAGCTCCAACGGGACAGGGGAACTATGGCTACACCTTC. This sequence encodes CASSLWIAPTGQGNYGYTF.

This clone has just a few counts. V usage is TRBV25-1 and J usage is TRBJ1-2, with D possibly matching TRBD1 (5 bases). The germline V gene encodes CDR1 MGHDK and CDR2 SYGVNS. The CDR3 is 14 amino acids. V gave up 2 bases and J gave up 2 bases, with 9 bases separating them. CDR3 in DNA: TGTGCCAGCAGTGAACAGGGAAGGAACTATGGCTACACCTTC. Amino acid sequence: CASSEQGRNYGYTF.

The chain uses TRBV18 and TRBJ2-6; the D is unclear. V lost 8 bases and J lost 0, with 8 bases in between. Germline V CDR1 and CDR2: KGHSH, LQKENI. This CDR3 comprises 14 residues. This CDR3 is CASRQNSGANVLTF. The CDR3 DNA is TGTGCCAGCCGTCAAAACTCTGGGGCCAACGTCCTGACTTTC.

The chain has TRBV15 and TRBJ2-7, with 7 nucleotides matching TRBD1. Germline loops: CDR1 LNHNV, CDR2 YYDKDF (reference sequence). The V gene end was trimmed by 0 bases and the J gene end by 2 bases; junction bases not matched to a gene: 4. CDR3 length: 15 residues. The CDR3, as DNA: TGTGCCACCAGCAGAGACGACAGGGTAACCTACGAGCAGTACTTC. Translated, it gives CATSRDDRVTYEQYF.

J is TRBJ1-3 and V is TRBV7-2; D uncertain. The V gene's germline CDR1 is SGHTA and CDR2 FQGNSA. Trimming left V 5 bases short and J 3 bases short, with 8 bases between. There are 13 residues in the CDR3. The CDR3 sequence is CASSAILGNTIYF. The CDR3 DNA is TGTGCCAGCAGCGCTATACTTGGAAACACCATATATTTT. Supplemented by reference TRBV7-2 and TRBJ1-3, the full variable domain reads GAGVSQSPSNKVTEKGKDVELRCDPISGHTALYWYRQSLGQGLEFLIYFQGNSAPDKSGLPSDRFSAERTGGSVSTLTIQRTQQEDSAVYLCASSAILGNTIYFGEGSWLTVV.

The chain recombines TRBV11-2 with TRBJ1-5; weak D call: TRBD1 (5 bases). CDR1 is SGHAT, CDR2 FQNNGV, per germline. Between the trimmed V and J ends, which lost 4 bases and 3 bases, there was a span of 7 bases. The CDR3 contains 13 residues. The CDR3 bases are TGTGCCAGCAGCTGGGGGATCAATCAGCCCCAGCATTTT. This translates into CASSWGINQPQHF. Complete variable domain (other parts from reference TRBV11-2 and TRBJ1-5): EAGVAQSPRYKIIEKRQSVAFWCNPISGHATLYWYQQILGQGPKLLIQFQNNGVVDDSQLPKDRFSAERLKGVDSTLKIQPAKLEDSAVYLCASSWGINQPQHFGDGTRLSIL.